The 12 T cell receptor beta chains below come from one sample, sequenced in a study of Ad26.COV2.S vaccination and SARS-CoV-2 variants. Clones were sequenced by immunoSEQ multiplex PCR, and TCRdb holds only the in-frame ones, with some missing. Seen here are roughly 380,000 clones, around 83% observed once, and the top ten hold 3.3%. The treatment is: some 20 received Ad26.COV2.S at low or high dose, single or two shots; roughly 5 received placebo; per-sample allocation not given. Each sample was drawn 63 days after the first injection (of vaccine or placebo). The sample was peripheral blood, taken in a trial of Ad26.COV2.S vaccine versus placebo. These receptors all come from a person aged 18-65 years who received the Ad26.COV2.S COVID-19 vaccine or a placebo.

The CDR3 is CASSIGGSDYGYTF. The DNA of the CDR3 is TGTGCCAGTAGTATAGGGGGCTCGGACTATGGCTACACCTTC. V is TRBV19 and J is TRBJ1-2; possible D gene TRBD1, 5 bases. V gave up 1 base and J gave up 3 bases, with 9 bases separating them. Germline V gene sequence: CDR1 LNHDA, CDR2 SQIVND (reference sequence). The CDR3 extends over 14 amino acids.

The V call is TRBV7-8, the J call TRBJ2-1, with 7 bases that match TRBD2. V was pared by 5 bases and J by 7 bases, with 14 bases of the junction left unmatched. CDR3 length: 16 residues. Looked up from germline, CDR1 is SGHVS and CDR2 is FQNEAQ. The CDR3 DNA reads as TGTGCCAGCAGCACCCTTCCCGAGACTAGCTCGAATGAGCAGTTCTTC. Residues: CASSTLPETSSNEQFF.

The chain couples TRBV7-2 to TRBJ2-4, with D hard to call. The CDR3 is made up of 18 amino acids. Trimming took 0 bases from V and 1 from J, leaving 16 bases between them. Per the germline V gene, CDR1 is SGHTA and CDR2 is FQGNSA. The CDR3 DNA is TGTGCCAGCAGCTTAGCGTTTAGGCCCCCAGTGGCCAAAAACATTCAGTACTTC. As protein: CASSLAFRPPVAKNIQYF.

This clone was seen only once. This chain connects TRBV7-8 to TRBJ2-3; D remains unclear. Trimming took off 8 bases at V and 2 bases at J, with 17 bases between the two ends. This CDR3 is built from 15 residues. Germline-derived CDR1 and CDR2 are SGHVS and FQNEAQ. The CDR3 DNA sequence: TGTGCCAGCGATAAGGGCGGAGCCTCCACAGATACGCAGTATTTT. It encodes CASDKGGASTDTQYF. Drawing the rest from reference TRBV7-8 and TRBJ2-3, the complete variable domain is GAGVSQSPRYKVAKRGQDVALRCDPISGHVSLFWYQQALGQGPEFLTYFQNEAQLDKSGLPSDRFFAERPEGSVSTLKIQRTQQEDSAVYLCASDKGGASTDTQYFGPGTRLTVL.

This clone was found once. The chain carries TRBV7-9 and TRBJ2-7, with 16 bases matching TRBD2. CDR3 size: 18 residues. The germline V gene encodes CDR1 SEHNR and CDR2 FQNEAQ (reference sequence). V was pared by 5 bases and J by 4 bases, with 11 bases of the junction left unmatched. Written as DNA, the CDR3 is TGTGCCAGCAGCCCAAGGGGGACTAGCGGGAGGGAGTGGTACGAGCAGTACTTC. As protein: CASSPRGTSGREWYEQYF.

The chain links TRBV20-1 to TRBJ1-4; D is undetermined. The V end lost 1 base, the J end lost 8 bases, and 5 bases lay between the germline ends. Germline lookup yields CDR1 DFQATT and CDR2 SNEGSKA (reference sequence). The CDR3 consists of 11 residues. CDR3 DNA sequence: TGCAGTGCTAGAGTCGTGGAAAAACTGTTTTTT. As protein: CSARVVEKLFF.

The chain links TRBV19 to TRBJ1-5; a weak D match, TRBD1 (5 bases). V lost 8 bases to trimming and J lost 5 bases, with 16 bases between them. Germline CDR1 is LNHDA and CDR2 is SQIVND (reference sequence). This CDR3 spans 14 amino acids. The CDR3 nucleotides read TGTGCCAGTGAAGAACGGGGGTATCATCAGCCCCAGCATTTT. This encodes CASEERGYHQPQHF.

The gene calls are TRBV28 and TRBJ1-1, with D perhaps matching TRBD1 (5 bases). From germline, CDR1 is MDHEN and CDR2 SYDVKM. V was clipped by 6 bases and J by 1 base, with 12 bases between them. The CDR3 is 14 amino acids. Written as DNA, the CDR3 is TGTGCCAGCAGATTAGTGGGGGGGAACACTGAAGCTTTCTTT. It is translated as CASRLVGGNTEAFF.

This sequence joins TRBV9 and TRBJ1-5; 7 bases are a match to TRBD1. With 0 bases clipped from V and 3 bases from J, the junction kept 3 bases outside the gene matches. This CDR3 region has 15 residues. Germline V lookup: CDR1 SGDLS, CDR2 YYNGEE. CDR3 DNA: TGTGCCAGCAGCGTAGAGGGACAGCTCAATCAGCCCCAGCATTTT. Translated, it gives CASSVEGQLNQPQHF.

The CDR3, as DNA: TGTGCCAGCAGCCAACCCGGGACTAGCGGGGGGATGGGTGAGCAGTTCTTC. Its protein is CASSQPGTSGGMGEQFF. This rearrangement joins TRBV14 to TRBJ2-1; 15 nucleotides agree with TRBD2. The CDR3 length is 17 residues. In germline, CDR1 is SGHDN, CDR2 FVKESK. With 2 bases clipped from V and 9 bases from J, the junction kept 8 bases outside the gene matches. The variable domain in full, with the rest retrieved from reference TRBV14 and TRBJ2-1, is EAGVTQFPSHSVIEKGQTVTLRCDPISGHDNLYWYRRVMGKEIKFLLHFVKESKQDESGMPNNRFLAERTGGTYSTLKVQPAELEDSGVYFCASSQPGTSGGMGEQFFGPGTRLTVL.

V gene TRBV5-1 combines with J gene TRBJ2-7; D not resolved. The V and J ends lost 2 bases and 0 bases respectively, with 9 bases between them. In germline, CDR1 is SGHRS, CDR2 YFSETQ. The CDR3 consists of 14 residues. The CDR3 DNA follows: TGCGCCAGCAGCTTACCTACGGGCTCCTACGAGCAGTACTTC. Its protein product is CASSLPTGSYEQYF.

The chain employs TRBV5-1 and TRBJ1-1, with 7 bases matching TRBD1. Germline trimming cut 3 bases from V and 2 bases from J; bases unmatched to any gene: 4. The CDR3 covers 14 residues. Germline V lookup: CDR1 SGHRS, CDR2 YFSETQ. CDR3 DNA: TGCGCCAGCAGCTGGGGGACAGCAAACACTGAAGCTTTCTTT. Translation: CASSWGTANTEAFF.